This is a list of T cell receptor beta chains from one sample in a study of graft-versus-host responses after intestinal transplantation. Sequenced by immunoSEQ multiplex PCR; TCRdb stores in-frame clones only, minus some. The table includes tens of thousands of clones, 80% to 95% detected once. Sequenced material: bone marrow, taken approximately 740 days after intestinal transplantation. These receptors came from a human patient who received an intestinal transplant, so some T cells may come from the graft donor. Both conserved end residues are trimmed from each CDR3. The size entry is marked missing in some rows and otherwise reads once, few, many or a size class.

v_call clone_size cdr3_aa
TRBV18 NA ASSPAGASSPLH
TRBV7-9 NA ASSLIVLTVQETQY
TRBV5-5 NA ASSDSGNVPY
TRBV11-2 NA ASSQHLSRSQF
TRBV5-4 NA ASSLAAGGISYEQY
TRBV11-1 NA ASSLISWRNTEAF
TRBV7-6 NA ASSRRVGTNIQY
TRBV10-3 NA AISERRGTNTEAF
TRBV6-5 NA ASGLAGTIEQY
TRBV4-1 NA ASSQLDGGENIQY
TRBV4-1 NA ASSQDRTYEQY
TRBV6-5 NA ASSAPGGYSPLH
TRBV6-5 few ASLKAGGTYGYT
TRBV4-1 NA ASSQDGESNQPQH
TRBV6-5 NA ASSYDGQGNQPQH
TRBV5-5 NA ASSVQGTQNTGELF
TRBV4-1 NA ASSQEHQGARAETQY
TRBV2 NA ASSEAQWYQETQY
TRBV11-2 NA ASSLDRSQETQY
TRBV28 NA ASSTEGGGHQKLF
TRBV19 NA ASSIEGKAF
TRBV2 NA ASSEGQY
TRBV11-2 NA ASRRGQSNTEAF
TRBV10-3 NA AISASANYGYT
TRBV5-4 NA ASSLRGNSYNEQF
TRBV5-1 NA ASSPLGVALNTEAF
TRBV5-5 NA ASSFTIHQPQH
TRBV7-9 NA ASSLAGGIEQF
TRBV6-6 NA ASSSQGGGFTEAF
TRBV5-3 NA ARSLVGQTGSNQPQH
TRBV2 NA ASSATSGGDNEQF
TRBV7-3 NA ASSQRMTEAF
TRBV4-1 NA ASSQGISDQETQY
TRBV10-1 few ASSQGYEQF
TRBV7-6 NA ASSRLPGLDLRQETQY
TRBV6-5 NA ATRPGHHYEQY
TRBV6-1 NA ASSGAARTENSPLH
TRBV11-2 NA ASSLAGLSVAGELF
TRBV29-1 NA SVEADRNEQY
TRBV19 NA ASSIGGLRESPDTQY
TRBV6-6 NA ASSPGQVNNSPLH
TRBV13 few ASSLGQGFPGNTIY
TRBV7-3 few ASSLTGTGNQPQH
TRBV5-6 NA ASSFGIYNEQF
TRBV12-5 NA ASGLTDHTGELF
TRBV7-3 NA ASSSLAGGSTDTQY
TRBV5-6 once ASSLVGAGAYEQY
TRBV10-3 NA ATQGLETQY
TRBV6-5 NA ASGLAAASEAF
TRBV19 NA ASTLGQVSYNEQF
TRBV11-2 NA ASSLDRGQGNTEAF
TRBV5-1 NA ASSLRSDPPRNYGYT
TRBV5-5 NA ASSSGTSGRLSETQY
TRBV6-5 once ASRDRDRGTYEQY
TRBV4-1 NA ASSQDRKLF
TRBV11-2 NA ASSSGQGWYEQY
TRBV27 once ASSWGGGSYEQY
TRBV13 NA ASSPWTGRVSNSPLH
TRBV27 once ASSPPGTDYTEAF